Below are 19 T cell receptor beta chains sequenced from a single sample in a study of Graves' ophthalmopathy and Graves' hyperthyroidism. As the template, RNA transcripts were used to amplify TCR beta CDR3 regions. Following a first-round RT-PCR that used HTBI primers, a second-round multiplex PCR was carried out. Each CDR3 protein gets one entry after TCRdb re-called the multiplex PCR reads with MiXCR. The data contain hundreds of thousands of distinct CDR3 sequences, over 40% of them singletons. Input material: peripheral blood. All receptors derive from an adult man with Graves' ophthalmopathy.

Many counts were recorded for this clonotype. The chain combines TRBV11-2 with TRBJ1-4, with unresolved D. The CDR3 is 13 residues long. Trimming cost V 4 bases and J 6 bases, with 9 bases left between them. The V gene's germline CDR1 is SGHAT and CDR2 FQNNGV. CDR3 residues: CASSSRRDEKLFF. The CDR3 DNA sequence: TGTGCCAGCAGCTCAAGGCGGGATGAAAAACTGTTTTTT.

This clonotype was recorded many times. V usage is TRBV5-1 and J usage is TRBJ1-2, with D uncertain. Per germline, CDR1 SGHRS and CDR2 YFSETQ. CDR3 length equals 12 residues. Trimming shortened V by 0 bases and J by 2 bases, and 2 bases separated the two germline ends. Written as DNA, the CDR3 is TGCGCCAGCAGCTTGGCCAACTATGGCTACACCTTC. It translates to CASSLANYGYTF.

This clonotype showed up many times. The J gene is TRBJ1-1, the V gene TRBV4-3; D unresolved. CDR1 and CDR2 from the germline V gene are LGHNA and YSLEER. The CDR3 spans 13 residues. V was cut by 6 bases and J by 1 base, with 9 bases left in between. In nucleotides, the CDR3 is TGCGCCAGCAGTTACATGCGGAACACTGAAGCTTTCTTT. Its protein is CASSYMRNTEAFF.

This clonotype was picked up many times. The J gene is TRBJ1-2, the V gene TRBV6-6; D is unresolved. In germline, CDR1 is MNHNY, CDR2 SVGAGI (reference sequence). This CDR3 spans 15 amino acids. The V end lost 0 bases, the J end lost 4 bases, and 12 bases lay between the germline ends. The CDR3 spells CASSYSGALGYGYTF. The CDR3 DNA follows: TGTGCCAGCAGTTACTCGGGAGCGCTGGGCTATGGCTACACCTTC.

This clonotype was seen at least ten times. J is TRBJ2-7 and V is TRBV29-1; maybe TRBD1 (5 bases). CDR1 is SQVTM, CDR2 ANQGSEA, per germline. This CDR3 region has 13 residues. The germline V and J ends were trimmed by 2 bases and 2 bases, with 10 bases remaining between them. CDR3 in amino acids: CSVESDSTYEQYF. The CDR3 DNA reads TGCAGCGTTGAAAGTGACAGCACCTACGAGCAGTACTTC.

The chain links TRBV10-3 to TRBJ1-2; possible D gene TRBD1, 5 bases. The CDR3 covers 11 residues. Per germline, CDR1 ENHRY and CDR2 SYGVKD. Trimming left V 4 bases short and J 9 bases short, with 9 bases between. The CDR3 nucleotides read TGTGCCATCAGTGTTGGGACTAGCTACACCTTC. This gives the protein CAISVGTSYTF.

This clonotype occurred a few times. The chain has TRBV3-1 and TRBJ2-5, with D uncertain. In germline, CDR1 is LGHDT, CDR2 YNNKEL (reference sequence). Trimming left V 0 bases short and J 2 bases short, with 10 bases between. The CDR3 is 15 residues long. The CDR3 DNA is TGTGCCAGCAGCCAAGATAGTCGTTTTCAAGAGACCCAGTACTTC. It specifies CASSQDSRFQETQYF.

This clonotype was detected many times. This chain links TRBV2 with TRBJ2-7, with unresolved D. V shed 3 bases and J shed 7 bases, with 7 bases lying between them. CDR1 is SNHLY, CDR2 FYNNEI, per germline. This CDR3 contains 11 residues. The CDR3: CASSEEREQYF. For the CDR3, the DNA is TGTGCCAGCAGTGAGGAGAGAGAGCAGTACTTC. Based on the CDR3 plus reference TRBV2 and TRBJ2-7, the full variable domain is EPEVTQTPSHQVTQMGQEVILRCVPISNHLYFYWYRQILGQKVEFLVSFYNNEISEKSEIFDDQFSVERPDGSNFTLKIRSTKLEDSAMYFCASSEEREQYFGPGTRLTVT.

This clonotype was found a few times. The chain combines TRBV10-3 with TRBJ1-1; a possible D gene is TRBD1 (6 bases). Germline CDR1 is ENHRY and CDR2 is SYGVKD. The CDR3 covers 14 residues. Trimming left V 10 bases short and J 1 base short, with 16 bases between. The CDR3 DNA reads TGTGCCAGCTTTGTGGACAGATCGAACACTGAAGCTTTCTTT. It codes for CASFVDRSNTEAFF.

This clonotype has ten or more counts. The chain links TRBV29-1 to TRBJ1-3; no definite D call. V was trimmed by 0 bases and J by 0 bases, leaving 9 bases between them. CDR1 and CDR2 from the germline V gene are SQVTM and ANQGSEA. The CDR3 runs 15 residues. The DNA for the CDR3 is TGCAGCGTTGAAGATATGGCAAGCTCTGGAAACACCATATATTTT. This codes for CSVEDMASSGNTIYF.

This clonotype was seen repeatedly, ten times or more. The chain employs TRBV9 and TRBJ1-4; 7 bases align to TRBD1. There are 14 residues in the CDR3. Germline V CDR1 and CDR2: SGDLS, YYNGEE. V shed 3 bases and J 6 bases; nucleotides not matched to a gene: 5. The CDR3 loop is CASSGGQNDEKLFF. CDR3 bases: TGTGCCAGCAGCGGGGGACAGAATGATGAAAAACTGTTTTTT.

The sample holds many counts of this clonotype. The J gene is TRBJ1-3, the V gene TRBV7-9, with TRBD1 matching over 12 bases. Germline values: CDR1 SEHNR, CDR2 FQNEAQ (reference sequence). J lost 4 bases, V lost 5 bases, and 9 bases had no gene match. The CDR3 spans 17 residues. The CDR3 sequence is CASSTGTGGSRGNTIYF. DNA for the CDR3: TGTGCCAGCAGCACCGGGACAGGGGGCTCGAGGGGAAACACCATATATTTT.

This clonotype was seen repeatedly, ten times or more. The V gene is TRBV10-3, the J gene TRBJ2-6; 7 positions match TRBD2. V gave up 11 bases and J gave up 1 base; unmatched junction bases: 5. This CDR3 has 14 residues. Germline assignment: CDR1 ENHRY and CDR2 SYGVKD. For the CDR3, the DNA is TGTGCCGTCCGGGGGGTGTCTGGGGCCAACGTCCTGACTTTC. Its protein product is CAVRGVSGANVLTF.

This clonotype has a single count. A much larger clone differs from this one at a single base, so this may be a read error. The J gene is TRBJ2-7, the V gene TRBV10-3, with TRBD1 matching over 10 bases. V was pared by 2 bases and J by 5 bases, with 9 bases of the junction left unmatched. CDR1 is ENHRY and CDR2 is SYGVKD in the germline V gene. The CDR3 loop spans 16 amino acids. CDR3 bases: TGTGCCATCAGTGAGCCCGGACAGGGGGGGTCCAACGAGCAGTACTTC. It codes for CAISEPGQGGSNEQYF.

The chain combines TRBV20-1 with TRBJ1-4, with D perhaps matching TRBD1 (5 bases). The V end was cut by 3 bases, the J end by 6 bases, with 11 bases between. The CDR3 loop spans 13 amino acids. Germline V gives CDR1 DFQATT, CDR2 SNEGSKA (reference sequence). This CDR3 is CSARGLGDEKLFF. The DNA of the CDR3 is TGCAGTGCTAGGGGCCTAGGGGATGAAAAACTGTTTTTT.

Regarding this clonotype: Just one base apart from a much larger clone, this may be a read error. The chain joins TRBV20-1 to TRBJ2-7; a possible D gene is TRBD2 (6 bases). This CDR3 is built from 12 residues. Germline V gives CDR1 DFQATT, CDR2 SNEGSKA (reference sequence). The V and J ends lost 3 bases and 8 bases respectively, with 14 bases between them. The CDR3 nucleotides read TGCAGTGCTAGCGGCGGGGTTAGCAAGCAGTACTTC. The encoded protein is CSASGGVSKQYF.

This clonotype was seen a handful of times. The V gene is TRBV13, the J gene TRBJ2-7; the D is unclear. This CDR3 is built from 14 residues. Germline V gene lookup returns CDR1 PRHDT and CDR2 FYEKMQ (reference sequence). V shed 5 bases and J shed 1 base, with 12 bases lying between them. Here the CDR3 DNA reads TGTGCCAGCAGCCAATCCGCGACGTCCTACGAGCAGTACTTC. It is translated as CASSQSATSYEQYF.

This clonotype showed up many times. The chain couples TRBV2 to TRBJ1-5; possible D gene TRBD1, 5 bases. CDR1 and CDR2 (germline): SNHLY, FYNNEI. With 7 bases removed from V and 2 bases from J, the gap between germline ends came to 15 bases. The CDR3 has 15 residues. CDR3 sequence (DNA): TGTGCCAGCACCAGACAGCCTGAGGGCAATCAGCCCCAGCATTTT. This gives the protein CASTRQPEGNQPQHF.

About this clonotype: At one of its ends the junction is not consistent with the germline gene, which may arise from a read error. The chain joins TRBV25-1 to TRBJ2-7; TRBD1 matches 11 bases. The germline V gene encodes CDR1 MGHDK and CDR2 SYGVNS. The CDR3 runs 14 residues. CDR3 sequence (DNA): TGTGCCAGCAGCGGCCGGGACAGGGGGTACGAGCAGCACTTC. Its protein is CASSGRDRGYEQHF.